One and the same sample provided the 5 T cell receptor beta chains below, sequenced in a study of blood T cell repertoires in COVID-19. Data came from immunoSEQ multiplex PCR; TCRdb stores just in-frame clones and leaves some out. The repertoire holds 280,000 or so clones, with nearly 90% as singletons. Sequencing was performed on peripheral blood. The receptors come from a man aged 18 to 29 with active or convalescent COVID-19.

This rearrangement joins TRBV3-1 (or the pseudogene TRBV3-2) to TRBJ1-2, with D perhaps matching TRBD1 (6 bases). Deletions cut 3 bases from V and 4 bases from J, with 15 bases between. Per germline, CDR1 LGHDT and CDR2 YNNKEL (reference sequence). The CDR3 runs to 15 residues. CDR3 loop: CASSQESRQAYGYTF. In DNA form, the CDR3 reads TGTGCCAGCAGCCAGGAAAGTCGACAGGCCTATGGCTACACCTTC.

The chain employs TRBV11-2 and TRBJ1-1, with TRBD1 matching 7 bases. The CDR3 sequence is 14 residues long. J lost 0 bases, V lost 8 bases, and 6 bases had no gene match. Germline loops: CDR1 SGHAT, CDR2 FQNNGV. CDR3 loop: CASYDRDVNTEAFF. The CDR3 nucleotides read TGTGCCAGCTATGACAGGGACGTGAACACTGAAGCTTTCTTT.

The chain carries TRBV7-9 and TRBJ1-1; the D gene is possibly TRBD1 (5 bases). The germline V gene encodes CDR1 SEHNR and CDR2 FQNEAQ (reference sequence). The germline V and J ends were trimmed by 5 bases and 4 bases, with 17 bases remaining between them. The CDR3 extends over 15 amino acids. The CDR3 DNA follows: TGTGCCAGCAGCCAGGTGGTAGGCAGGGTCACTGAAGCTTTCTTT. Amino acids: CASSQVVGRVTEAFF.

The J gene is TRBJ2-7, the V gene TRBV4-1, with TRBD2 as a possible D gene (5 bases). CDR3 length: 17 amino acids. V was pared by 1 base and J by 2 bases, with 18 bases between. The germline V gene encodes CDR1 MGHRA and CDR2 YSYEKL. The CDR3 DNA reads TGCGCCAGCAGCCAAGTTGCAGCGGCTAGAAACCCCTACGAGCAGTACTTC. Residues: CASSQVAAARNPYEQYF.

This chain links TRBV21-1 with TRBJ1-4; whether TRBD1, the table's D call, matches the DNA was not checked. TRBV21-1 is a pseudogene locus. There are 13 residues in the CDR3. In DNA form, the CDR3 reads TGTGCCAGCACTACGGACAGAAATGAAAAACTGTTTTTT. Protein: CASTTDRNEKLFF.